Listed here are 30 T cell receptor beta chains from one sample, sequenced in a study of T cell responses to AZD1222 COVID-19 vaccine. The protocol was immunoSEQ multiplex PCR, while the TCRdb copy is restricted to in-frame clones and leaves out a portion. Of approximately 70,000 clones listed, roughly 80% are singletons. Material: peripheral blood, obtained 28 days after the second AZD1222 dose. These receptors all stem from an adult who received the AZD1222 COVID-19 vaccine.

The V and J genes are TRBV7-8 and TRBJ2-5; a weak D match, TRBD1 (6 bases). The CDR3 spans 13 residues. Between the trimmed V and J ends, which lost 5 bases and 4 bases, there was a span of 11 bases. Germline V CDR1 and CDR2: SGHVS, FQNEAQ. The CDR3 loop is CASSQGRGETQYF. For the CDR3, the DNA is TGTGCCAGCAGCCAGGGGCGTGGAGAGACCCAGTACTTC.

The CDR3 reads CASSLNLGLVNQPQHF. DNA of the CDR3: TGTGCCAGTAGCCTCAATTTAGGGTTGGTAAATCAGCCCCAGCATTTT. The chain joins TRBV19 to TRBJ1-5; D unclear. Trimming cost V 6 bases and J 4 bases, with 19 bases left between them. The CDR3 length is 16 residues. The germline CDR1 and CDR2 sequences are LNHDA and SQIVND (reference sequence). The variable domain in full, with the rest retrieved from reference TRBV19 and TRBJ1-5, is DGGITQSPKYLFRKEGQNVTLSCEQNLNHDAMYWYRQDPGQGLRLIYYSQIVNDFQKGDIAEGYSVSREKKESFPLTVTSAQKNPTAFYLCASSLNLGLVNQPQHFGDGTRLSIL.

V gene TRBV5-1 combines with J gene TRBJ2-1, with a weak D call TRBD2 (6 bases). V lost 4 bases to trimming and J lost 7 bases, with 15 bases between them. This CDR3 is 14 amino acids long. CDR1 SGHRS and CDR2 YFSETQ come from the germline V gene. In nucleotides, the CDR3 is TGCGCCAGCAGCCCCTCCGGGACTCAGAATGAGCAGTTCTTC. Amino acid sequence: CASSPSGTQNEQFF.

The chain is built from TRBV19 and TRBJ2-1, with TRBD2 as a possible D gene (6 bases). The CDR3 runs to 12 residues. Trimming left V 10 bases short and J 9 bases short, with 16 bases between. In germline, CDR1 is LNHDA, CDR2 SQIVND (reference sequence). CDR3 amino acids: CATSPGGFEQFF. CDR3 sequence (DNA): TGTGCCACCTCACCCGGGGGATTTGAGCAGTTCTTC.

The chain couples TRBV5-1 to TRBJ1-5, with 8 positions matching TRBD1. J was trimmed by 5 bases and V by 4 bases; bases with no gene match: 5. Germline CDR1 reads SGHRS; CDR2 reads YFSETQ. The CDR3 is 14 amino acids. Here the CDR3 DNA reads TGCGCCAGCAGCATTGGACAGGGCGATCAGCCCCAGCATTTT. Translating gives CASSIGQGDQPQHF.

The chain is built from TRBV13 and TRBJ2-1; TRBD1 agrees at 7 bases. V dropped 2 bases and J dropped 4; count of bases not matched to a gene: 5. The CDR3 is made up of 15 amino acids. The germline CDR1 and CDR2 sequences are PRHDT and FYEKMQ (reference sequence). The CDR3 loop is CASSLRDSLYNEQFF. DNA for the CDR3: TGTGCCAGCAGCTTAAGGGACAGCCTTTACAATGAGCAGTTCTTC.

DNA of the CDR3: TGTGCCAGCAGCCCGACCTCGGCCCCTTCAGGGGAATACGGCTACACCTTC. The encoded protein is CASSPTSAPSGEYGYTF. The rearrangement uses TRBV7-6 and TRBJ1-2, with a weak D call TRBD1 (6 bases). Trimming took 5 bases from V and 8 from J, leaving 27 bases between them. Germline lookup yields CDR1 SGHVS and CDR2 FNYEAQ. The CDR3 contains 17 residues.

The chain combines TRBV25-1 with TRBJ1-4, with D maybe TRBD1 (6 bases). This CDR3 contains 14 residues. CDR1 and CDR2 from the germline V gene are MGHDK and SYGVNS. Trimming stripped 6 bases from V and 6 bases from J, with 14 bases between. The CDR3 DNA sequence: TGTGCCAGCAGCATTACAGGGTTGGATGAAAAACTGTTTTTT. It yields the protein CASSITGLDEKLFF.

The count of this clone is one. The chain recombines TRBV12-3 or TRBV12-4 with TRBJ2-1; D remains ambiguous. Trimming took off 7 bases at V and 7 bases at J, with 8 bases between the two ends. The CDR3 contains 11 residues. The CDR3 nucleotides are TGTGCCAGCACCGCGTTGAATGAGCAGTTCTTC. Translation: CASTALNEQFF.

This clone was recorded once. J is TRBJ2-5 and V is TRBV10-3, with a possible D match to TRBD2 (6 bases). Germline CDR1 is ENHRY and CDR2 is SYGVKD. V lost 6 bases to trimming and J lost 2 bases, with 13 bases between them. CDR3 length: 14 residues. CDR3 sequence: CAIRKTGLQETQYF. For the CDR3, the DNA is TGTGCCATCAGGAAAACGGGACTGCAAGAGACCCAGTACTTC.

V usage is TRBV25-1 and J usage is TRBJ2-7, with D unclear. V gave up 7 bases and J gave up 6 bases, with 4 bases separating them. CDR1 MGHDK and CDR2 SYGVNS come from the germline V gene. The CDR3 contains 9 residues. CDR3 coding DNA: TGTGCCAGCACGGGCGAGCAGTACTTC. It yields the protein CASTGEQYF.

The chain has TRBV6-1 and TRBJ1-2; D gene unclear. Germline V lookup: CDR1 MNHNS, CDR2 SASEGT. CDR3 length equals 13 residues. V was trimmed by 3 bases and J by 8 bases, leaving 13 bases between them. CDR3 sequence: CASSDSPLGGYTF. CDR3 sequence (DNA): TGTGCCAGCAGTGATTCCCCACTCGGGGGCTACACCTTC.

V is TRBV5-1 and J is TRBJ2-7, with D tentatively TRBD1 or TRBD2 (5 bases each). Germline-derived CDR1 and CDR2 are SGHRS and YFSETQ. This CDR3 is built from 16 residues. Trimming stripped 5 bases from V and 0 bases from J, with 18 bases between. In DNA, the CDR3 is TGCGCCAGCAGGCGGTCCGGGACGGGGAGCTCCTACGAGCAGTACTTC. This translates into CASRRSGTGSSYEQYF.

The CDR3 nucleotides are TGCAGCGTTATGGGACAGGGAATCTACGAGCAGTACTTC. Encoded protein: CSVMGQGIYEQYF. V and J are TRBV29-1 and TRBJ2-7; 9 bases align to TRBD1. V lost 5 bases, J lost 3 bases, and 5 bases stayed unmatched. This CDR3 comprises 13 residues. Germline V gives CDR1 SQVTM, CDR2 ANQGSEA.

J is TRBJ2-5 and V is TRBV21-1; TRBD1, the table's D call, was not compared with the DNA. TRBV21-1 is a listed pseudogene. CDR3 length: 14 residues. CDR3 sequence: CASSPGAGRETQYF. DNA for the CDR3: TGTGCCAGCAGCCCAGGGGCCGGACGAGAGACCCAGTACTTC.

This clone has only a few counts. V and J are TRBV5-1 and TRBJ2-7; 9 bases line up with TRBD1. The V segment lost 4 bases and the J segment 0 bases; nucleotides outside the gene matches: 5. The CDR3 extends over 15 amino acids. Germline V gene data show CDR1 as SGHRS and CDR2 as YFSETQ. The CDR3 region has the DNA TGCGCCAGCAGCCAGGACAGGGGAGACTCCTACGAGCAGTACTTC. This gives the protein CASSQDRGDSYEQYF.

The table lists this clone with a few counts. The rearrangement uses TRBV2 and TRBJ1-1, with D uncertain. The germline gives CDR1 SNHLY, CDR2 FYNNEI. Trimming shortened V by 8 bases and J by 3 bases, and 7 bases separated the two germline ends. CDR3 length: 11 amino acids. In DNA, the CDR3 is TGTGCCAGCCGGCAGTACACTGAAGCTTTCTTT. As protein: CASRQYTEAFF.

The chain is built from TRBV7-2 and TRBJ1-1; D is unresolved. Per the germline V gene, CDR1 is SGHTA and CDR2 is FQGNSA. Trimming stripped 5 bases from V and 7 bases from J, with 11 bases between. This CDR3 is built from 12 residues. The CDR3 sequence is CASSPRPGEAFF. The CDR3 DNA follows: TGTGCCAGCAGCCCTAGACCCGGTGAAGCTTTCTTT.

This chain links TRBV2 with TRBJ1-2; 7 bases fit TRBD1. The trim removed 6 bases at V and 4 bases at J, leaving 5 bases unmatched. The CDR3 runs 13 residues. Germline values: CDR1 SNHLY, CDR2 FYNNEI. The CDR3 region is CASSQTGPYGYTF. CDR3 sequence (DNA): TGTGCCAGCAGCCAGACAGGGCCCTATGGCTACACCTTC.

The chain has TRBV10-3 and TRBJ1-6; D call uncertain. CDR1 and CDR2 (germline): ENHRY, SYGVKD. Trimming took off 5 bases at V and 12 bases at J, with 11 bases between the two ends. The CDR3 is 12 amino acids. The CDR3 sequence: CAISTSLRPLHF. Here the CDR3 DNA reads TGTGCCATCAGTACGTCCCTCCGACCCCTCCACTTT.

This sequence joins TRBV5-1 and TRBJ1-1; the match to TRBD1 covers 7 bases. V shed 0 bases and J 1 base; nucleotides not matched to a gene: 6. This CDR3 is built from 16 residues. Looked up from germline, CDR1 is SGHRS and CDR2 is YFSETQ. CDR3 region: CASSLDSRQGNTEAFF. The CDR3 nucleotides are TGCGCCAGCAGCTTGGATTCTCGACAGGGGAACACTGAAGCTTTCTTT.

V and J are TRBV20-1 and TRBJ2-1, with 7 positions matching TRBD1. Germline lookup yields CDR1 DFQATT and CDR2 SNEGSKA (reference sequence). The V segment lost 5 bases and the J segment 13 bases; nucleotides outside the gene matches: 8. CDR3 size: 11 residues. The CDR3 nucleotides are TGCAGTGCTGGCCGAGGGACAGAACAGTTCTTC. It translates to CSAGRGTEQFF.

V usage is TRBV20-1 and J usage is TRBJ1-1; a possible D gene is TRBD1 (5 bases). V dropped 3 bases and J dropped 12 bases, with 14 bases sitting between them. The germline V gene encodes CDR1 DFQATT and CDR2 SNEGSKA (reference sequence). This CDR3 has 11 amino acids. In DNA, the CDR3 is TGCAGTGCTAGGGCAAACCAGGGTACTTTCTTT. Translation gives CSARANQGTFF.

The chain carries TRBV2 and TRBJ1-5; the D gene is possibly TRBD1 (5 bases). CDR1 is SNHLY and CDR2 is FYNNEI in the germline V gene. This CDR3 is 13 amino acids long. In nucleotides, the CDR3 is TGTGGCACAGCAGTGACGGGGGATCAGCCCCAGCATTTT. Protein: CGTAVTGDQPQHF. Looking up the rest from reference TRBV2 and TRBJ1-5 gives the full variable domain: EPEVTQTPSHQVTQMGQEVILRCVPISNHLYFYWYRQILGQKVEFLVSFYNNEISEKSEIFDDQFSVERPDGSNFTLKIRSTKLEDSAMYFCGTAVTGDQPQHFGDGTRLSIL.

The V call is TRBV27, the J call TRBJ2-7, with D unresolved. Trimming pared 0 bases from V and 4 bases from J, leaving 7 bases between. The CDR3 loop spans 13 amino acids. Germline V gives CDR1 MNHEY, CDR2 SMNVEV (reference sequence). The CDR3 nucleotides read TGTGCCAGCAGTTTATCGACCCGTTACGAGCAGTACTTC. Amino acid sequence: CASSLSTRYEQYF.

The chain recombines TRBV5-5 with TRBJ1-4; D might be TRBD1 (5 bases). Trimming took off 5 bases at V and 8 bases at J, with 10 bases between the two ends. Germline V gene sequence: CDR1 SGHKS, CDR2 YYEKEE (reference sequence). The CDR3 spans 12 residues. CDR3 nucleotide sequence: TGTGCCAGCAGGGGACCGGCAGAAAAACTGTTTTTT. Amino acids: CASRGPAEKLFF.

This clone was seen a few times. This CDR3 is CASSLSAWDGYTF. CDR3 DNA: TGCGCCAGCAGCTTGTCGGCGTGGGATGGCTACACCTTC. V gene TRBV5-1 combines with J gene TRBJ1-2; D gene unclear. Trimming took 1 base from V and 6 from J, leaving 10 bases between them. The germline CDR1 and CDR2 sequences are SGHRS and YFSETQ. This CDR3 region has 13 residues.

The rearrangement joins TRBV10-2 to TRBJ2-3; D perhaps matches TRBD2 (6 bases). Between the trimmed V and J ends, which lost 6 bases and 0 bases, there was a span of 16 bases. Germline CDR1 and CDR2: WSHSY and SAAADI. The CDR3 is made up of 16 amino acids. The CDR3: CASRPWGTSSTDTQYF. The DNA of the CDR3 is TGCGCCAGCAGGCCCTGGGGGACTTCTAGCACAGATACGCAGTATTTT.

V is TRBV28 and J is TRBJ2-2; D perhaps matches TRBD1 (6 bases). The CDR3 runs 16 residues. The ends were cut back, 2 bases at V and 1 base at J, with 11 bases in the middle. The V gene's germline CDR1 is MDHEN and CDR2 SYDVKM. The CDR3 sequence: CASSLGGHVNTGELFF. The CDR3 bases are TGTGCCAGCAGTTTAGGGGGACACGTGAACACCGGGGAGCTGTTTTTT.

This chain uses TRBV6-5 with TRBJ1-4; D may be TRBD1 (5 bases). CDR3 length: 16 amino acids. V dropped 4 bases and J dropped 8 bases, with 20 bases sitting between them. The germline gives CDR1 MNHEY, CDR2 SVGAGI. The CDR3 sequence: CASSSTRQGAGEKLFF. In nucleotides, the CDR3 is TGTGCCAGCAGTTCCACCCGCCAGGGAGCGGGAGAAAAACTGTTTTTT.